This TCR beta chain stems from a study of blood T cell repertoires in COVID-19. Per the original data handling: Estimated nucleated cell counts came from reference gene primer amplification. TCRdb's copy holds only in-frame clones and misses some; the assay was immunoSEQ multiplex PCR. V, J and clone size are taken as reported in that table, and D and trimming were inferred from the DNA itself. The data show about 190,000 clones, around 89% seen once. The CDR3 contains 15 residues. The ends lost 1 base at V and 4 bases at J; junction bases unmatched: 6. Germline CDR1 reads SGHAT; CDR2 reads FQDESV (reference sequence).

This TCR derives from a man in his forties or fifties with active or convalescent COVID-19. Sequences were obtained from peripheral blood. The gene calls are TRBV11-1 and TRBJ2-7; 8 nucleotides agree with TRBD2. The CDR3 spells CASSLVVGRGYEQYF. Here the CDR3 DNA reads TGTGCCAGCAGCTTAGTCGTCGGGAGGGGATACGAGCAGTACTTC.